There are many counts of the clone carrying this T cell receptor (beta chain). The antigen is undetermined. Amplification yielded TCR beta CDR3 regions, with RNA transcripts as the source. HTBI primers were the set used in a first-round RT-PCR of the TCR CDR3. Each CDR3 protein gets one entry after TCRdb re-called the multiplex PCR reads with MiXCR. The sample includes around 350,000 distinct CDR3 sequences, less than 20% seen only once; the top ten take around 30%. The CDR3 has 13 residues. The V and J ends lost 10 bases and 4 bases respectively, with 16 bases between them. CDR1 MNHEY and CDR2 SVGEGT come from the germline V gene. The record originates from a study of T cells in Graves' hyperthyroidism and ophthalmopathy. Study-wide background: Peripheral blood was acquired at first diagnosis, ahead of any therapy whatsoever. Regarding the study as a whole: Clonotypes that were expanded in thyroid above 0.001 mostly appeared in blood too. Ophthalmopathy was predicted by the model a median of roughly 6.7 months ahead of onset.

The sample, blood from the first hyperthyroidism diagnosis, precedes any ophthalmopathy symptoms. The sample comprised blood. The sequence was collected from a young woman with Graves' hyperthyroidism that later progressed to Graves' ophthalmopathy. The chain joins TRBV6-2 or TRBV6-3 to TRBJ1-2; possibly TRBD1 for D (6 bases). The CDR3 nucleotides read TGTGCCACCTCCGACGCGGGGGCCTATGGCTACACCTTC. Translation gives CATSDAGAYGYTF.